This T cell receptor beta chain stems from a study of OX40 agonist ivuxolimab in advanced cancers. The overall study: Partial responses were achieved by three patients, one with hepatocellular carcinoma and two with cutaneous melanoma.

This CDR3 spans 19 amino acids. Trimming took 4 bases from V and 0 from J, leaving 26 bases between them. CDR1 and CDR2 from the germline V gene are SGHRS and YFSETQ. Measured with immunoSEQ multiplex PCR; TCRdb has only the in-frame clones, and not every one. The data contain 45,000 to 65,000 clones, nearly 90% of them singletons. This sample comprised CD4+ or CD8+ T cells sorted from blood, obtained in a trial of the OX40 agonist ivuxolimab. This sequence was found in an adult with an advanced solid tumor such as melanoma, head and neck, liver or kidney cancer. The chain employs TRBV5-1 and TRBJ2-7, with a possible D match to TRBD2 (7 bases). The CDR3 loop is CASSPGWGGASGSSYEQYF. The CDR3 DNA sequence: TGCGCCAGCAGCCCCGGGTGGGGGGGGGCTAGCGGCAGCTCCTACGAGCAGTACTTC.